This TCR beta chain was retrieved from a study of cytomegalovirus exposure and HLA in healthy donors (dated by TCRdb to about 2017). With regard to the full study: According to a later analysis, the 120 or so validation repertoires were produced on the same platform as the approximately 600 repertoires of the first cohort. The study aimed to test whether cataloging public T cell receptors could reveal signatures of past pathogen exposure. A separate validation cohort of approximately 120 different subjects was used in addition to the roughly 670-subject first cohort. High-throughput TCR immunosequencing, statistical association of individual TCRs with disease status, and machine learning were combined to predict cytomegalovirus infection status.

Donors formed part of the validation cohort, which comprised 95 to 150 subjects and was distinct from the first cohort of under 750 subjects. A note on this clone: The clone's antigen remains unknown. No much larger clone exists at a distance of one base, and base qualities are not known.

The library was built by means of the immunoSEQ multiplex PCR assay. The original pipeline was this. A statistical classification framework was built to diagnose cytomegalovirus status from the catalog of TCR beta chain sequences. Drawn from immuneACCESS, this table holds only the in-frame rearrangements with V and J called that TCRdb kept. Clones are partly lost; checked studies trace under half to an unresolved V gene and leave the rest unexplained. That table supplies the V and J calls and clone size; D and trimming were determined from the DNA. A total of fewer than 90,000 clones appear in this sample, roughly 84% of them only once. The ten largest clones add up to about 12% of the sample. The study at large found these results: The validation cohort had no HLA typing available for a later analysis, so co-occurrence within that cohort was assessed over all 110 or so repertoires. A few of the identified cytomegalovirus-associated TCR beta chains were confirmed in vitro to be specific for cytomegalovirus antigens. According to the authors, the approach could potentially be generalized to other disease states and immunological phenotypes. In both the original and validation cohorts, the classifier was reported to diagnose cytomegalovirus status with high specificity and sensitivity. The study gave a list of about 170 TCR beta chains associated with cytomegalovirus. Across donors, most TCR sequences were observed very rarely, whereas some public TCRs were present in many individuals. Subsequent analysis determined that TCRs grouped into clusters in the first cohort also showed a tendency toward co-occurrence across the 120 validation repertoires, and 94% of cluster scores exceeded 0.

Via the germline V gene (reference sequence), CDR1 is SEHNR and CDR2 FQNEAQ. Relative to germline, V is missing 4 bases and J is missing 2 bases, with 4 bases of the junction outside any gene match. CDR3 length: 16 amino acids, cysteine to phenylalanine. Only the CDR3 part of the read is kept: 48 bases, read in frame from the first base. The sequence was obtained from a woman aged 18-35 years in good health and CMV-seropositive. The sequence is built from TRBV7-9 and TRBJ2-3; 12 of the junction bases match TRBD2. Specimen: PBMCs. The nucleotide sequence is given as TGTGCCAGCAGCTGGCCTAGCGGGGGGGACACAGATACGCAGTATTTT. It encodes CASSWPSGGDTDTQYF.